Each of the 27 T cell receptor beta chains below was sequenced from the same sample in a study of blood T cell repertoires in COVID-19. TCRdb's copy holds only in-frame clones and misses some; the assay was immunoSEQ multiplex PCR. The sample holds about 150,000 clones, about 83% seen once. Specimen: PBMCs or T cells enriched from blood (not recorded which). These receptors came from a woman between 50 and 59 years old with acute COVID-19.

The CDR3 bases are TGTGCCAGCAGTTACTCGATCGAAGGGAGAGGAGTCGACGAGCAGTACTTC. Translating gives CASSYSIEGRGVDEQYF. This chain connects TRBV6-2 or TRBV6-3 to TRBJ2-7, with TRBD2 as a possible D gene (5 bases). This CDR3 region has 17 residues. CDR1 is MNHEY and CDR2 is SVGEGT in the germline V gene. The V and J ends lost 0 bases and 5 bases respectively, with 20 bases between them.

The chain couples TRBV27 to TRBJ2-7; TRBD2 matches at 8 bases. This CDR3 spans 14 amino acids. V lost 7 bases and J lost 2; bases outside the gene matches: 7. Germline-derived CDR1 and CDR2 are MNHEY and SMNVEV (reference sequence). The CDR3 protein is CASTPGGGAYEQYF. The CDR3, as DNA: TGTGCCAGCACCCCGGGGGGGGGAGCCTACGAGCAGTACTTC.

The CDR3 coding sequence is TGTGCCAGCAGTTATCAGGGATCCTACGAGCAGTACTTC. This codes for CASSYQGSYEQYF. This chain links TRBV27 with TRBJ2-7, with D possibly being TRBD1 (5 bases). Germline V gene lookup returns CDR1 MNHEY and CDR2 SMNVEV (reference sequence). The V and J ends lost 4 bases and 1 base respectively, with 8 bases between them. There are 13 residues in the CDR3.

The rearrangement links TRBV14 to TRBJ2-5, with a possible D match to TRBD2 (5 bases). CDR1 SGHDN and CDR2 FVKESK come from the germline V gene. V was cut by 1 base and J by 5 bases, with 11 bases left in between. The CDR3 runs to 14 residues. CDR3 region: CASSQVRGMETQYF. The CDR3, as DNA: TGTGCCAGCAGCCAAGTCCGAGGGATGGAGACCCAGTACTTC. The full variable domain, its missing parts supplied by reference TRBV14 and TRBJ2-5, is EAGVTQFPSHSVIEKGQTVTLRCDPISGHDNLYWYRRVMGKEIKFLLHFVKESKQDESGMPNNRFLAERTGGTYSTLKVQPAELEDSGVYFCASSQVRGMETQYFGPGTRLLVL.

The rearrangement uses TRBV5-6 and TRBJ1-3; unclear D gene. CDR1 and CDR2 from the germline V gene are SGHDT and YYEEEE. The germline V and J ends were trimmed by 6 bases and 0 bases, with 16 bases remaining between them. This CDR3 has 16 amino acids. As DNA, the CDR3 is TGTGCCAGCACCACGATCCAAAGCCACTCTGGAAACACCATATATTTT. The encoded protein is CASTTIQSHSGNTIYF.

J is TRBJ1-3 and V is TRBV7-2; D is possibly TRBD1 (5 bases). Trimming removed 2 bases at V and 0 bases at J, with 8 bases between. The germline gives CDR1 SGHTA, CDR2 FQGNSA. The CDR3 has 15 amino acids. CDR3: CASSLTGDSGNTIYF. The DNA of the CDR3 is TGTGCCAGCAGCTTAACAGGCGACTCTGGAAACACCATATATTTT.

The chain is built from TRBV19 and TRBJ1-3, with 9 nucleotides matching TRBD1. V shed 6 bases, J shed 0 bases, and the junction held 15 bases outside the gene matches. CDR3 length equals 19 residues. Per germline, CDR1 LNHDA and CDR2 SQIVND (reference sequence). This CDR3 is CASRMTGGNSPNSGNTIYF. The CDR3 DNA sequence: TGTGCCAGTAGGATGACAGGGGGAAACTCCCCGAACTCTGGAAACACCATATATTTT.

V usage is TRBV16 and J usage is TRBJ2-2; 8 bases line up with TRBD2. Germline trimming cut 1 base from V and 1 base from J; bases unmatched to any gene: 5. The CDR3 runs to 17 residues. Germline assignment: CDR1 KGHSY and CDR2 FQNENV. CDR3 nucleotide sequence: TGTGCCAGCAGCCAATTCCCTAGCGGGCGGAACACCGGGGAGCTGTTTTTT. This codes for CASSQFPSGRNTGELFF.

The CDR3 is CASSQDFLEQYF. CDR3 DNA: TGTGCCAGCAGCCAAGATTTTCTCGAGCAGTACTTC. The chain employs TRBV3-1 (or the pseudogene TRBV3-2) and TRBJ2-7; D is unclear. Trimming removed 0 bases at V and 6 bases at J, with 6 bases between. Germline CDR1 LGHDT, CDR2 YNNKEL (reference sequence). The CDR3 consists of 12 residues.

The CDR3 DNA reads TGTGCCACCAGCCTGACTCGGACAGGCTCCGCAGATACGCAGTATTTT. It translates to CATSLTRTGSADTQYF. The chain carries TRBV15 and TRBJ2-3; 7 nucleotides agree with TRBD1. V dropped 5 bases and J dropped 4; count of bases not matched to a gene: 12. The germline CDR1 and CDR2 sequences are LNHNV and YYDKDF (reference sequence). The CDR3 contains 16 residues. Full variable domain (outside the CDR3, taken from reference TRBV15 and TRBJ2-3): DAMVIQNPRYQVTQFGKPVTLSCSQTLNHNVMYWYQQKSSQAPKLLFHYYDKDFNNEADTPDNFQSRRPNTSFCFLDIRSPGLGDTAMYLCATSLTRTGSADTQYFGPGTRLTVL.

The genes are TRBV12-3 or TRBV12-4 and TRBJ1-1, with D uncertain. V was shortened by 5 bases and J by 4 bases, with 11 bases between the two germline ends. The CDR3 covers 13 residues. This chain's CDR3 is CASSQDRGTEAFF. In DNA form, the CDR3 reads TGTGCCAGCAGTCAGGACCGGGGCACTGAAGCTTTCTTT.

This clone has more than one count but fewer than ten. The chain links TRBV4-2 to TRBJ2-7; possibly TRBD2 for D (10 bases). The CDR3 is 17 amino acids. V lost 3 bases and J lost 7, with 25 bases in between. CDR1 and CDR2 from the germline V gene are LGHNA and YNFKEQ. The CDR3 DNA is TGTGCCAGCAGCCATGGGACAGGGTCGCTAGCGGGAGAAGAGCAGTACTTC. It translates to CASSHGTGSLAGEEQYF.

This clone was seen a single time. The CDR3 loop is CASSPPNRDEQYF. The CDR3 DNA follows: TGTGCCAGCTCACCACCAAACAGGGACGAGCAGTACTTC. V usage is TRBV18 and J usage is TRBJ2-7; D is possibly TRBD1 (6 bases). This CDR3 region has 13 residues. V lost 0 bases and J 5 bases, leaving 8 bases between the germline ends. Germline assignment: CDR1 KGHSH and CDR2 LQKENI.

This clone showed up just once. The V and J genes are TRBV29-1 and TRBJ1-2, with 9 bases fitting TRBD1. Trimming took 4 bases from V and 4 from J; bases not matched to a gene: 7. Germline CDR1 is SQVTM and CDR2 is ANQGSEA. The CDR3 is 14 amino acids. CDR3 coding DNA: TGCAGCGTTGCCTTTGGGACAGGGAGCTATGGCTACACCTTC. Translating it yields CSVAFGTGSYGYTF.

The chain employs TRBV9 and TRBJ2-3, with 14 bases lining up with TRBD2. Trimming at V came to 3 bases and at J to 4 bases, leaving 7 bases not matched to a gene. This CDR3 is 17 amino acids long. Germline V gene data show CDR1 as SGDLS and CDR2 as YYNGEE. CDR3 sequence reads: CASSASGTSGRSDTQYF. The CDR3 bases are TGTGCCAGCAGCGCGTCTGGGACTAGCGGGAGATCAGATACGCAGTATTTT.

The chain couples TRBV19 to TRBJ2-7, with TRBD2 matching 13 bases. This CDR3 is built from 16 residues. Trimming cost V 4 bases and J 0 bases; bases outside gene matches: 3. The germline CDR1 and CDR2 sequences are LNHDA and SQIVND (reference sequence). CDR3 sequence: CASSKGTSGTSYEQYF. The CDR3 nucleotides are TGTGCCAGTAGTAAGGGGACTAGCGGGACCTCCTACGAGCAGTACTTC. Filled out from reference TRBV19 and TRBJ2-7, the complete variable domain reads DGGITQSPKYLFRKEGQNVTLSCEQNLNHDAMYWYRQDPGQGLRLIYYSQIVNDFQKGDIAEGYSVSREKKESFPLTVTSAQKNPTAFYLCASSKGTSGTSYEQYFGPGTRLTVT.

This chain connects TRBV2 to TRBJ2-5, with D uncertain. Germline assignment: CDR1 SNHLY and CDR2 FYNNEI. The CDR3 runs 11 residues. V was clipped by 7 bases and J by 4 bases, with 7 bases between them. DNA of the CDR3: TGTGCCAGCAATGGGCCAGAGACCCAGTACTTC. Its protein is CASNGPETQYF.

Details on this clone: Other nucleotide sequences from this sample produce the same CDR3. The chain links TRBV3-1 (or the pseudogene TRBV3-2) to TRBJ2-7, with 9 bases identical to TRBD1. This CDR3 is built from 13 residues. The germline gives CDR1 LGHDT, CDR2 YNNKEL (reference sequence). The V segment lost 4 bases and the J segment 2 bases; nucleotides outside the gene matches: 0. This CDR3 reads CASSRQGAYEQYF. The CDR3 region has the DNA TGTGCCAGCAGCCGACAGGGGGCCTACGAGCAGTACTTC.

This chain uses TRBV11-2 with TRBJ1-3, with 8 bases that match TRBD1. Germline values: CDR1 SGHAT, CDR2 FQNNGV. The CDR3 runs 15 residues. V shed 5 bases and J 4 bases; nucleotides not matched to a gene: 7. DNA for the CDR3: TGTGCCAGCAGCCCAGTGACAGGGGCCGGAAACACCATATATTTT. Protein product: CASSPVTGAGNTIYF.

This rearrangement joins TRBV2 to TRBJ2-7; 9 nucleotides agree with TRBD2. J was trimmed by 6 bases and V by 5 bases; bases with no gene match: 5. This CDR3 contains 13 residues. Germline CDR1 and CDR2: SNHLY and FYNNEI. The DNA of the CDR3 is TGTGCCAGCAGTCCGGGACTAGCCGGCGAGCAGTACTTC. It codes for CASSPGLAGEQYF.

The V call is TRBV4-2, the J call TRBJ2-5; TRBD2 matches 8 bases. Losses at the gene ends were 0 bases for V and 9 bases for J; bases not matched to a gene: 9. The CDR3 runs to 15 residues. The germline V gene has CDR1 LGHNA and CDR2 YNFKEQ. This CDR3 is CASSQEDSGGRPQYF. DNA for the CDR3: TGTGCCAGCAGCCAAGAGGACAGCGGGGGCAGGCCCCAGTACTTC.

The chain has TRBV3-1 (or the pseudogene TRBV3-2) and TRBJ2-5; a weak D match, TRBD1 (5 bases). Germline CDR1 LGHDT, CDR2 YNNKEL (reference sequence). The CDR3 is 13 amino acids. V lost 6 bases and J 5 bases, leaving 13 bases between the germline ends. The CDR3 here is CASSPGLWETQYF. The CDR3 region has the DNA TGTGCCAGCAGTCCAGGGTTATGGGAGACCCAGTACTTC.

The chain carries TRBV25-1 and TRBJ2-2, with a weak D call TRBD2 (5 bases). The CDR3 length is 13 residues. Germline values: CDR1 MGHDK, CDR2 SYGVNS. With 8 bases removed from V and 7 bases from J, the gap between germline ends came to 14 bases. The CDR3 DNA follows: TGTGCCAGCCATGATACGAGCGGCGGGGAGCTGTTTTTT. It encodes CASHDTSGGELFF.

The CDR3 DNA reads TGCGCCAGCAGCACCGGGACAGGGGGCAACTATGGCTACACCTTC. It yields the protein CASSTGTGGNYGYTF. The chain couples TRBV5-1 to TRBJ1-2; TRBD1 matches at 12 bases. In germline, CDR1 is SGHRS, CDR2 YFSETQ. J lost 2 bases, V lost 4 bases, and 3 bases had no gene match. This CDR3 is 15 amino acids long. The whole variable domain, remainder taken from reference TRBV5-1 and TRBJ1-2, is KAGVTQTPRYLIKTRGQQVTLSCSPISGHRSVSWYQQTPGQGLQFLFEYFSETQRNKGNFPGRFSGRQFSNSRSEMNVSTLELGDSALYLCASSTGTGGNYGYTFGSGTRLTVV.

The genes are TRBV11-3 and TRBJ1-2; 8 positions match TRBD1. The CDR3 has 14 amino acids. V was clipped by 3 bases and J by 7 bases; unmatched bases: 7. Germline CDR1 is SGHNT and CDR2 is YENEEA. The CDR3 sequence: CASSFDRGSLGYTF. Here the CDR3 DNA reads TGTGCCAGCAGCTTCGACAGGGGAAGTCTTGGCTACACCTTC.

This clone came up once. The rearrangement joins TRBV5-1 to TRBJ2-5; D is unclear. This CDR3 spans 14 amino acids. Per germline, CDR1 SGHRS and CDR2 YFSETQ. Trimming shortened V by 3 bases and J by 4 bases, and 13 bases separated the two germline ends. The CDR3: CASSSTQVTETQYF. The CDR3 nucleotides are TGCGCCAGCAGCTCCACCCAGGTTACAGAGACCCAGTACTTC.

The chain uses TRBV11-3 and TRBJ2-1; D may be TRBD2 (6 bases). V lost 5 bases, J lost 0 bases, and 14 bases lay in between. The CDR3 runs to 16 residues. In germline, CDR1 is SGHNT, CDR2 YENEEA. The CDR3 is CASSGGTTSSYNEQFF. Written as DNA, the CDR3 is TGTGCCAGCAGCGGCGGGACGACCAGCTCCTACAATGAGCAGTTCTTC.